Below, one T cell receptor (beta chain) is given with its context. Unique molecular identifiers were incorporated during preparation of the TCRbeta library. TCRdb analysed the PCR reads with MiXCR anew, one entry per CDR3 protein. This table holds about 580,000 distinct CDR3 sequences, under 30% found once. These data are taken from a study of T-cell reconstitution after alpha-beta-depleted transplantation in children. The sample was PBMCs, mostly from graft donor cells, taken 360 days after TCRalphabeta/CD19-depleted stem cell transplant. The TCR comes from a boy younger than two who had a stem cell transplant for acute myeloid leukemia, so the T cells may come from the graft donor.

This CDR3 is CASSQGHLYQETQYF. CDR3 DNA: TGCGCCAGCAGCCAGGGACACCTGTACCAAGAGACCCAGTACTTC. The rearrangement joins TRBV4-1 to TRBJ2-5, with D tentatively TRBD1 (6 bases). V lost 3 bases and J lost 0, with 11 bases in between. Germline CDR1 reads MGHRA; CDR2 reads YSYEKL. There are 15 residues in the CDR3.